Listed below are T cell receptor beta chains from one sample, sequenced in a study of shared clonotypes between healthy human individuals. Profiled with immunoSEQ multiplex PCR; TCRdb holds only in-frame clones, not every one. The sample carries 1,500,000 or so clones, around 97% recorded once. The sequenced sample was naive CD4+ T cells sorted from blood. These receptors all come from a man aged 30 to 45 in good health. The conserved cysteine and the conserved F or W are not part of the CDR3 here.

V	length	J	CDR3
TRBV4-1	12	TRBJ2-1	ASSQPLGGNEQF
TRBV29-1	13	TRBJ2-1	SVRGGSGLPNEQF
TRBV7-9	14	TRBJ2-1	ASSLGGVRTYNEQF
TRBV28	13	TRBJ2-7	ASSLRDYPSYEQY
TRBV10-3	14	TRBJ2-1	AISQSGSSSYNEQF
TRBV28	12	TRBJ1-4	ASSSTPLGEKLF
TRBV27	14	TRBJ2-5	ASSPGQGPRTETQY
TRBV5-1	12	TRBJ2-5	ASSGTGGRETQY
TRBV4-3	9	TRBJ1-1	ASRGGSEAF
TRBV7-9	15	TRBJ2-2	ASQPTSGTTNTGELF
TRBV7-3	13	TRBJ2-7	ASSLAGGPTYEQY
TRBV7-9	12	TRBJ1-1	ASSLKGGNTEAF
TRBV19	13	TRBJ2-5	ASSIRGLLGETQY
TRBV7-6	13	TRBJ1-3	ASSLVSGPGNTIY
TRBV6-1	14	TRBJ2-7	ASSEAGRTGSYEQY
TRBV18	15	TRBJ2-6	ASSPPLAGTGANVLT
TRBV29-1	14	TRBJ2-1	SAHIYPGQGRNEQF
TRBV5-1	11	TRBJ2-1	ASSLGSGNEQF
TRBV7-2	15	TRBJ2-2	ASSSGPHTTNTGELF
TRBV29-1	11	TRBJ2-5	SVRGDRGKTQY
TRBV6-4	13	TRBJ2-3	ASSGGQGATDTQY
TRBV28	12	TRBJ1-5	ASSFFGSNQPQH
TRBV4-1	11	TRBJ2-6	ASMNSGANVLT
TRBV19	14	TRBJ2-1	ASSIRGAEYHNEQF
TRBV7-2	14	TRBJ2-1	ASSLVAGVTYNEQF
TRBV28	13	TRBJ2-2	ASRSDPSGTGELF